This T cell receptor (beta chain) is from a study of regulatory T cells in long-lasting Graves disease. This clonotype has just a few counts. With iRepertoire HTBI primers and Arm-PCR of CDR3 regions, TCR beta libraries were built. TCRdb recomputed calls from the multiplex PCR reads with MiXCR, one row per CDR3 protein. The sample lists 450,000 to 600,000 distinct CDR3 sequences; roughly 12% were seen once. Stated time point: newly diagnosed GD, antithyroid drugs for less than 3 months. The TCR library was prepared using RNA isolated from PBMCs. Looked up from germline, CDR1 is KGHDR and CDR2 is SFDVKD. The V gene end was trimmed by 9 bases and the J gene end by 5 bases; junction bases not matched to a gene: 4. The CDR3 length is 13 residues. These same records also appear under a second study, on T cells in Graves' hyperthyroidism and ophthalmopathy.

The clonotype comes from a man aged 25-45 years with Graves disease. The chain is built from TRBV24-1 and TRBJ2-7; 12 bases line up with TRBD1. Sequencing was performed on peripheral blood mononuclear cells (PBMCs), taken at new diagnosis, from a patient treated with antithyroid drugs. CDR3 coding DNA: TGTGCCACCGGGACAGGGGGCACCGACGAGCAGTACTTC. It encodes CATGTGGTDEQYF.